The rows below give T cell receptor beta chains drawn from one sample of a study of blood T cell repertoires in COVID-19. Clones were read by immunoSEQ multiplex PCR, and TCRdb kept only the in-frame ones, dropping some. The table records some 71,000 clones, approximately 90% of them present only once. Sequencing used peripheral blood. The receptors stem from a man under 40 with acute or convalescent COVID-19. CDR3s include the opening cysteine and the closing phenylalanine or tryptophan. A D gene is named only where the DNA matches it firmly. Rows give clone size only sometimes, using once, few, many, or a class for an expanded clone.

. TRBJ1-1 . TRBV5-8 TGTGCCAGCAGCTTGGTATGGCCTGAAGCTTTCTTT CASSLVWPEAFF
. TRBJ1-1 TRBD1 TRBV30 TGTGCCTGTCACAGGGGGATCACTGAAGCTTTCTTT CACHRGITEAFF
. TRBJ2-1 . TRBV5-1 TGCGCCAGCAGCTTGTACCCTGTACAGGTGGCGTACAATGAGCAGTTCTTC CASSLYPVQVAYNEQFF
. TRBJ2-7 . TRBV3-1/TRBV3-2 TGTGCCAGCAGCCGCGGGCCAGGGGCGGCATCCTACGAGCAGTACTTC CASSRGPGAASYEQYF
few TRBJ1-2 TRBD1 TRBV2 TGTGCCAGCAGTGAGGGGACAGTTAACTATGGCTACACCTTC CASSEGTVNYGYTF
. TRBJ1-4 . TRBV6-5 TGTGCCAGCGGACGGAGGGTCCCTAATGAAAAACTGTTTTTT CASGRRVPNEKLFF
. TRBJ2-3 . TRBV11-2 TGTGCCAGCAGCTTAGCCGGACTGCGCACAGATACGCAGTATTTT CASSLAGLRTDTQYF
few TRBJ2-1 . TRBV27 TGTGCCAGCAGTTCGGGCGGGCCTTCTCCCCATGAGCAGTTCTTC CASSSGGPSPHEQFF
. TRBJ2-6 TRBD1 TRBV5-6 TGTGCCAGCAGCATAACAGGGGGCGCTGGGGCCAACGTCCTGACTTTC CASSITGGAGANVLTF
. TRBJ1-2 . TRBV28 TGTGCCAGCAGTTTGGTGTCGGAGGGGCGGATCTATGGCTACACCTTC CASSLVSEGRIYGYTF
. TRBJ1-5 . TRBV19 TGTGCCAGTATTCCGTCGGGATATAGCAATCAGCCCCAGCATTTT CASIPSGYSNQPQHF
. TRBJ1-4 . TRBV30 TGTGCCTGGAGGGACAGCCATGAAAAACTGTTTTTT CAWRDSHEKLFF
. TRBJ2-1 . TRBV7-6 TGTGCCAGCAGCTTTTGCTTCACGGTTCGGAGGCTCCGAGATGAGCAGTTCTTC CASSFCFTVRRLRDEQFF
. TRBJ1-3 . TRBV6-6 TGTGCCAGCAGCCTTACAGGACCGCTCTCTGGAAACACCATATATTTT CASSLTGPLSGNTIYF
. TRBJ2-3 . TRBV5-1 TGCGCCAGCAGCTTGGGAGCAGGGCATAACACAGATACGCAGTATTTT CASSLGAGHNTDTQYF
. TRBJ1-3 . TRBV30 TGTGCCTGGAGTGTACAAGGGAGGCGAAACACCATATATTTT CAWSVQGRRNTIYF
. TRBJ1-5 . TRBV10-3 TGTGCCATCAGTGCTGGGGCAGGGTACAATCAGCCCCAGCATTTT CAISAGAGYNQPQHF
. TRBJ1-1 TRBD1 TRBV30 TGTGCCTGGGGGCCTCCGACAGGGATGAACACTGAAGCTTTCTTT CAWGPPTGMNTEAFF
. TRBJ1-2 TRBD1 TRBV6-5 TGTGCCAGCAGTCTAGACGACAGGGGCCATGGCTACACCTTC CASSLDDRGHGYTF
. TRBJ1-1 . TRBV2 TGTGCCAGCATCGGCTTCAGGTCGAACACTGAAGCTTTCTTT CASIGFRSNTEAFF
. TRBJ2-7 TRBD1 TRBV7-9 TGTGCCAGCAGCATTCTAACAGGGGGCGAGCAGTACTTC CASSILTGGEQYF
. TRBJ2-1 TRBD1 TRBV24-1 TGTGCCACCAGAAGGGGGCCCAATGAGCAGTTCTTC CATRRGPNEQFF
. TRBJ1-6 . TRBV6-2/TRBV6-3 TGTGCCAGCAGTCGGGCGGGATCACCCCTCCACTTT CASSRAGSPLHF
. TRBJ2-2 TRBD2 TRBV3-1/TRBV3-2 TGTGCCAGCAGCCAAGAAGGGTTAGTACTAGCGGAGAACACCGGGGAGCTGTTTTTT CASSQEGLVLAENTGELFF
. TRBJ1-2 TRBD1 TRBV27 TGTGCCAGCAAATTCACAGGGGGTGGCTACACCTTC CASKFTGGGYTF
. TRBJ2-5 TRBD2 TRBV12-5 TGTGCTAGTGGTTCTGGACTAGCGGGGGCCGGGGAGACCCAGTACTTC CASGSGLAGAGETQYF
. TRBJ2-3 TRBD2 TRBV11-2 TGTGCCAGCAGCTTAGCTGCCCCGCGGGGGGGTGCAGATACGCAGTATTTT CASSLAAPRGGADTQYF
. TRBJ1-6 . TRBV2 TGTGCCAGCAGTGAACGCGGGAGGTTTGAGAATTCACCCCTCCACTTT CASSERGRFENSPLHF
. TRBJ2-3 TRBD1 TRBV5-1 TGCGCCAGCAAGACCGGGACAGGGGGCGTAGATACGCAGTATTTT CASKTGTGGVDTQYF
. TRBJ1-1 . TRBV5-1 TGCGCCAGCAGCTTATACTCGCGGGATACTGAAGCTTTCTTT CASSLYSRDTEAFF
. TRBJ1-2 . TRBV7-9 TGTGCCAGCAGCTTATTGGCGGGGGCGAGGCCCTATGGCTACACCTTC CASSLLAGARPYGYTF
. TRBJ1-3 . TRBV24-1 TGTGCCACCAGTGATTTTACTGGAAACACCATATATTTT CATSDFTGNTIYF
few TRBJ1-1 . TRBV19 TGTGCCAGTTTTATCGGTGAAGCTTTCTTT CASFIGEAFF
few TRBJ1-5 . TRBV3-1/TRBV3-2 TGTGCCAGCAGCCAAGCGGGGAATAGCAATCAGCCCCAGCATTTT CASSQAGNSNQPQHF
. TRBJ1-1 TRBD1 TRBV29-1 TGCAGCGTTGGAGGGACAGGGGACACTGAAGCTTTCTTT CSVGGTGDTEAFF
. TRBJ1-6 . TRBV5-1 TGCGCCAGCAGCTCAGGGTCGGGGGATTCACCCCTCCACTTT CASSSGSGDSPLHF
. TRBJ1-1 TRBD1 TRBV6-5 TGTGCCAGCAGTTATCTCGGGACAGGAAACACTGAAGCTTTCTTT CASSYLGTGNTEAFF
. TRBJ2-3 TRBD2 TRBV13 TGTGCCAGCAGCTTAGGGGGGACTAGCGGAGGAGATACGCAGTATTTT CASSLGGTSGGDTQYF
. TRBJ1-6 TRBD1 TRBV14 TGTGCCAGCAGCCGACAGGGTTTTTTATCACCCCTCCACTTT CASSRQGFLSPLHF
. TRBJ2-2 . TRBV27 TGTGCCAGCAGTTTATACGGGGGGCCGAACACCGGGGAGCTGTTTTTT CASSLYGGPNTGELFF
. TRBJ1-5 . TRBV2 TGTGCCAGCAGGTTCCGGGAGAATCAGCCCCAGCATTTT CASRFRENQPQHF
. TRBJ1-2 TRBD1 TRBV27 TGTGCCAGCAGTTTACAGGGGGAGAGGTATGGCTACACCTTC CASSLQGERYGYTF
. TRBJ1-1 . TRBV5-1 TGCGCCAGCAGCTTGACACCGGGAGAAGCTTTCTTT CASSLTPGEAFF
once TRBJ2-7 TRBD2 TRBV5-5 TGTGCCAGCAGCTTGATACGGCCTAGTGGCGGGGGCTCCTACGAGCAGTACTTC CASSLIRPSGGGSYEQYF
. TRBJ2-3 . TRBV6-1 TGTGCCAGCAGTGAAGGGAGTAAAATACCGGATACGCAGTATTTT CASSEGSKIPDTQYF
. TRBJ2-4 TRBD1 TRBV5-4 TGTGCCAGCAGCCCAGGGGGTCAAGCCAAAAACATTCAGTACTTC CASSPGGQAKNIQYF
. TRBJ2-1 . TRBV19 TGTGCCAGTAGTATTGACGGGAGCTCCTACAATGAGCAGTTCTTC CASSIDGSSYNEQFF
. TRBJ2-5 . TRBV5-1 TGCGCCAGCAGCTTGGGGACAGTCCAAGAGACCCAGTACTTC CASSLGTVQETQYF
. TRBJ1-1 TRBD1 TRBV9 TGTGCCAGCAGCCAGGGGACAGCCAACACTGAAGCTTTCTTT CASSQGTANTEAFF
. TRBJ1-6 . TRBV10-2 TGCGCCAGCAGGCAGGGTCCGTCCTATAATTCACCCCTCCACTTT CASRQGPSYNSPLHF
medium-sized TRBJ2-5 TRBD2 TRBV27 TGTGCCAGCAGTGAGACTAGCCCCCAAGAGACCCAGTACTTC CASSETSPQETQYF
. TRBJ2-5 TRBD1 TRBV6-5 TGTGCCAGCACAGGACAGGGAGAAGAGACCCAGTACTTC CASTGQGEETQYF
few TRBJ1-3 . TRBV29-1 TGCAGCGGGAGCTCTGGAAACACCATATATTTT CSGSSGNTIYF
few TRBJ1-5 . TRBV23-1 TGCGCCAGCAGTCAGCCCGGGACAAGGAGACAGCCCCAGCATTTT CASSQPGTRRQPQHF
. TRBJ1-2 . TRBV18 TGTGCCAGCTCACCGAGGGAAAACTATGGCTACACCTTC CASSPRENYGYTF
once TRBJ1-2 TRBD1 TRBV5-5 TGTGCCAGCAGCCTCTACGGGACAGGGGTGTATGGCTACACCTTC CASSLYGTGVYGYTF
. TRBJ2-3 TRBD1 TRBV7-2 TGTGCCAGCAGCCTCGACAGGGGTACAGATACGCAGTATTTT CASSLDRGTDTQYF
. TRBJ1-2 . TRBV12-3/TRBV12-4 TGTGCCAGCAGTTTAATGGGGGCCTCTGGCTACACCTTC CASSLMGASGYTF
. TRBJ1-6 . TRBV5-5 TGTGCCAGCTATACCTCCGGTTCACCCCTCCACTTT CASYTSGSPLHF